This T cell receptor beta chain was recorded in a study of human T cells and chemical hapten exposure. Germline V gene sequence: CDR1 MNHEY, CDR2 SMNVEV (reference sequence). The CDR3 loop spans 16 amino acids. V lost 3 bases, J lost 9 bases, and 7 bases stayed unmatched. Time point specified: patch test 3, about 24 weeks after DPC sensitization. Noted treatment: therapeutic diphenylcyclopropenone sensitization with weekly scalp DPC. Unfractionated whole blood served as the source for total RNA extraction. TCRdb fed the RACE reads into MiXCR, producing one record per CDR3 protein. Altogether 150,000 to 200,000 distinct CDR3 sequences are present, approximately 24% being singletons, with the ten largest covering over 2%.

The source material was whole blood, sampled in connection with sensitization to the hapten diphenylcyclopropenone (DPC). The receptor was derived from a woman between 35 and 50 years old with alopecia areata. Some clones in this sample may be carry-over from other donors' samples. V and J are TRBV27 and TRBJ1-6; TRBD1 aligns across 11 bases. CDR3 amino acids: CASSFGTGGFASPLHF. The CDR3 DNA reads as TGTGCCAGCAGTTTCGGGACAGGGGGATTCGCTTCACCCCTCCACTTT.